The table lists the clone carrying this T cell receptor (beta chain) with a few counts. Its antigen is unknown. The data derive from a study of blood T cells in healthy people across ages. Study in general: Per two T cells, template switching captured roughly one barcoded beta molecule. Points from the study as a whole: With age, beta diversity per million T cells declined roughly linearly, significantly by approximately 40.

V lost 0 bases and J 0 bases, leaving 12 bases between the germline ends. Germline V CDR1 and CDR2: MGHRA, YSYEKL. This CDR3 has 17 residues. Per-sample yields of isolated PBMCs were at least 6 million. Sample-barcoded 5' priming and a J-beta primer mix drove a second PCR of roughly 6 to 12 cycles. Each of the cDNA molecules was tagged by a template-switch adaptor with 12 random nucleotides. MiXCR was run by TCRdb on the 5' RACE reads, yielding one entry per CDR3 protein. The sample yields fewer than 2,000,000 distinct CDR3 sequences, 30% to 35% seen once. The rearrangement uses TRBV4-1 and TRBJ1-5, with D possibly matching TRBD1 (6 bases). The clonotype originates from a woman aged 25 to 39 in good health. The sample taken for sequencing was blood. The CDR3 nucleotides read TGCGCCAGCAGCCAAGATTCGAGGGGGGATAGCAATCAGCCCCAGCATTTT. Its translation is CASSQDSRGDSNQPQHF.